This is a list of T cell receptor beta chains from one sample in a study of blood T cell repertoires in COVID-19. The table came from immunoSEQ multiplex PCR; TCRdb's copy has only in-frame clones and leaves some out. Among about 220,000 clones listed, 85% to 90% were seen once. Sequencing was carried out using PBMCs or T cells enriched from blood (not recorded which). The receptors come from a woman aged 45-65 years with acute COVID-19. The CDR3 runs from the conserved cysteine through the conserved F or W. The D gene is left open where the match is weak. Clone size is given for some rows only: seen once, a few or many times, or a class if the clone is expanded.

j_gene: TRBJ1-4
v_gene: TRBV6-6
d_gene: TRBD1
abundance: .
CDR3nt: TGTGCCAGCAGTTACGACCGGACAGGGAGGAATGAAAAACTGTTTTTT
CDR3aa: CASSYDRTGRNEKLFF

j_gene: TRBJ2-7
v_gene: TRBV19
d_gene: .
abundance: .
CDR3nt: TGTGCCAGTAGTGTCCAACTCTCCTACGAGCAGTACTTC
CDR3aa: CASSVQLSYEQYF

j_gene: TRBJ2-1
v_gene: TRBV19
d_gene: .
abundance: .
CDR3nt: TGTGCCAGTAGTACCGGGACTTCCTACAATGAGCAGTTCTTC
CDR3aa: CASSTGTSYNEQFF

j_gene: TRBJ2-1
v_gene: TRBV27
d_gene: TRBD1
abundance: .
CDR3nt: TGTGCCAGCAGGTCTACAGGGGGCGCTGAGCAGTTCTTC
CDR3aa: CASRSTGGAEQFF

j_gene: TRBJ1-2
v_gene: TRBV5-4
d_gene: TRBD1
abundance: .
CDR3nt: TGTGCCAGCAGCTTGGCGGGACAGGTTAACTATGGCTACACCTTC
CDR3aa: CASSLAGQVNYGYTF

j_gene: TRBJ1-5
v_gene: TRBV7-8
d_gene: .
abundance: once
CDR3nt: TGTGCCAGCAGCCCGGACTTTGCCCGGCAGCCCCAGCATTTT
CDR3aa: CASSPDFARQPQHF

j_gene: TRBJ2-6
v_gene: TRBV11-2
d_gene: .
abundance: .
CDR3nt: TGTGCCAGCAGCCCCGCCCTTGGACAGATGTCCTCTGGGGCCAACGTCCTGACTTTC
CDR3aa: CASSPALGQMSSGANVLTF

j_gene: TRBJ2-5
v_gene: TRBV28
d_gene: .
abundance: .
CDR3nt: TGTGCCAGCAGTTTATTCGTCAGGGGAGAAGAGACCCAGTACTTC
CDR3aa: CASSLFVRGEETQYF

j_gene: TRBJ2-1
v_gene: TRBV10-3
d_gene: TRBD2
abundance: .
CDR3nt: TGTGCCATCAGTCCTAGCGGGAGCAATTACAATGAGCAGTTCTTC
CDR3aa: CAISPSGSNYNEQFF

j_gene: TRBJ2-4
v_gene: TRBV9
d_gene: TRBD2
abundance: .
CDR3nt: TGTGCCAGCAGCGGCGGGTGGGGAGCGGGAGTGAGCATTCAGTACTTC
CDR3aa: CASSGGWGAGVSIQYF

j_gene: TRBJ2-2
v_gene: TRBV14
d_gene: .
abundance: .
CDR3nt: TGTGCCAGCAGCCAAGACCCCCTCACTAAGGACAGAGACAACACCGGGGAGCTGTTTTTT
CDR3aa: CASSQDPLTKDRDNTGELFF

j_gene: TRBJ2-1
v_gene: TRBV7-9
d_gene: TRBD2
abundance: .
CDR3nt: TGTGCCAGCAGACCTACTAGCGGGTACAATGAGCAGTTCTTC
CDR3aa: CASRPTSGYNEQFF

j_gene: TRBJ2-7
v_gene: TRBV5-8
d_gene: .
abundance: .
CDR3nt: TGTGCCAGCAGCTGGACTACCTACGAGCAGTACTTC
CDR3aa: CASSWTTYEQYF

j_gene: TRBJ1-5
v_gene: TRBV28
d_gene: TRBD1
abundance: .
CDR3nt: TGTGCCAGCAGTTCGGGACAGAACAATCAGCCCCAGCATTTT
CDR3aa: CASSSGQNNQPQHF

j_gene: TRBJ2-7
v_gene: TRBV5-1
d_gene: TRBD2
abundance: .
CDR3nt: TGCGCCAGCAGCAAAGGGACTAGCGTCCCCTACGAGCAGTACTTC
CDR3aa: CASSKGTSVPYEQYF

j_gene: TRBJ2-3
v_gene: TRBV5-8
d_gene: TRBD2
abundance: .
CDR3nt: TGTGCCAGCAGCTTGACTAGCGGATCGCAGTATTTT
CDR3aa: CASSLTSGSQYF

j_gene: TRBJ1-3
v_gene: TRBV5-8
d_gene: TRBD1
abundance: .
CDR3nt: TGTGCCAGCAGCCAAGACAGGGAAGGAAACACCATATATTTT
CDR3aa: CASSQDREGNTIYF

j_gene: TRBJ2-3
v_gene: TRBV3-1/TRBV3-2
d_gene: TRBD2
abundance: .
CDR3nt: TGTGCCAGCAGCCAAGATGAGAGGGAGGGAAGCACAGATACGCAGTATTTT
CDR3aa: CASSQDEREGSTDTQYF

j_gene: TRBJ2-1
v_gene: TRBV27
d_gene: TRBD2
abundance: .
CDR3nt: TGTGCCAGCAGTTTACTTCTAGCTAGCGGAAATGAGCAGTTCTTC
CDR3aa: CASSLLLASGNEQFF

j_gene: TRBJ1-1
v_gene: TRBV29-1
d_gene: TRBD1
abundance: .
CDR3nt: TGCAGCGTGTACAGGGGATTAGCTTTCTTT
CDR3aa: CSVYRGLAFF

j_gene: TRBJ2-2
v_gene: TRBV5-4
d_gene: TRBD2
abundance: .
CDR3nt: TGTGCCAGCAGCTTGGCCAGGACTAGCGGGGCGAACACCGGGGAGCTGTTTTTT
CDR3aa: CASSLARTSGANTGELFF

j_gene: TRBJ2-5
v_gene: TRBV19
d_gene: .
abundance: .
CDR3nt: TGTGCCAGTAGTATATCGGTGAGGGGGGGACGGACCCAGTACTTC
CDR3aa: CASSISVRGGRTQYF

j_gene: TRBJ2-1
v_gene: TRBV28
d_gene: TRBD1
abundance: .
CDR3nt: TGTGCCAGCAGTTTAAACAGGGGGCGCTACAATGAGCAGTTCTTC
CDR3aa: CASSLNRGRYNEQFF

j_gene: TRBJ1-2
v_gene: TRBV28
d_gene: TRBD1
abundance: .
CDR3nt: TGTGCCAGCAGGCCTACAGGGGGCGCTGGCTACACCTTC
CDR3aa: CASRPTGGAGYTF

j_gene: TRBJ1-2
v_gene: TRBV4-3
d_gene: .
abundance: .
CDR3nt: TGCGCCAGCAGCCTGGGCAGAGCAAAGGATGGCTACACCTTC
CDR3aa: CASSLGRAKDGYTF

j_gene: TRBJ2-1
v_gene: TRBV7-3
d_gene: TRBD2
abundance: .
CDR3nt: TGTGCCAGCAGCCCGGGACTAGCGCGTTACAATGAGCAGTTCTTC
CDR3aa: CASSPGLARYNEQFF

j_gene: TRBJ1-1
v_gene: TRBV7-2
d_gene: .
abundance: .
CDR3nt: TGTGCCAGCAGCTTAGTTGCTAGAACGAACACTGAAGCTTTCTTT
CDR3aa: CASSLVARTNTEAFF

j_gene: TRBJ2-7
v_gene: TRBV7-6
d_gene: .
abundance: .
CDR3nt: TGTGCCAGCAGCCGGGTGAGTGGACAATCCTACGAGCAGTACTTC
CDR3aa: CASSRVSGQSYEQYF

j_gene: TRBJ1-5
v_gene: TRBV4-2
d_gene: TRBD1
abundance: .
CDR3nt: TGTGCCAGCAGCCAAGATAGGACAGGGGCGGATAGCAATCAGCCCCAGCATTTT
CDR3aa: CASSQDRTGADSNQPQHF

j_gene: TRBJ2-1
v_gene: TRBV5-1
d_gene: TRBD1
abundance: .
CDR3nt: TGCGCCAGCAGCACCGGGACAGGGGAGGTGGTCGATGAGCAGTTCTTC
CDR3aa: CASSTGTGEVVDEQFF

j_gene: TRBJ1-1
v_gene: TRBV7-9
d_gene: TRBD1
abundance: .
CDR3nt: TGTGCCAGCAGCTTACACAGGGGCGACACTGAAGCTTTCTTT
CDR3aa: CASSLHRGDTEAFF

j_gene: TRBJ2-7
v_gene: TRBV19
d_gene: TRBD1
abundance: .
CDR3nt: TGTGCCACAACCGGGACAGGGGACGAGCAGTACTTC
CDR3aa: CATTGTGDEQYF

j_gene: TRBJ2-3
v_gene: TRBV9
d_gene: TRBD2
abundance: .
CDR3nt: TGTGCCAGCAGCGTAGTTAGCGGGAGGCCTAGCACAGATACGCAGTATTTT
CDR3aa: CASSVVSGRPSTDTQYF

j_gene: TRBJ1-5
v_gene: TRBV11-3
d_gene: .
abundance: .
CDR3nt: TGTGCCAGCAGCTTAGATCGGGGGGGATGGGGGAATCAGCCCCAGCATTTT
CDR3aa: CASSLDRGGWGNQPQHF

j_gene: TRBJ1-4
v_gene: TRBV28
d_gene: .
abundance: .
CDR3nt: TGTGCCAGCGCGAGCTACGAGGAGGGCATTGAAAAACTGTTTTTT
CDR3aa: CASASYEEGIEKLFF

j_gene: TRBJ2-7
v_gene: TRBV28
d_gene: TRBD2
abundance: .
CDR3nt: TGTGCCAGCAGTTTAGGGACTAGCGGGAGGTTCTACGAGCAGTACTTC
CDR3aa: CASSLGTSGRFYEQYF